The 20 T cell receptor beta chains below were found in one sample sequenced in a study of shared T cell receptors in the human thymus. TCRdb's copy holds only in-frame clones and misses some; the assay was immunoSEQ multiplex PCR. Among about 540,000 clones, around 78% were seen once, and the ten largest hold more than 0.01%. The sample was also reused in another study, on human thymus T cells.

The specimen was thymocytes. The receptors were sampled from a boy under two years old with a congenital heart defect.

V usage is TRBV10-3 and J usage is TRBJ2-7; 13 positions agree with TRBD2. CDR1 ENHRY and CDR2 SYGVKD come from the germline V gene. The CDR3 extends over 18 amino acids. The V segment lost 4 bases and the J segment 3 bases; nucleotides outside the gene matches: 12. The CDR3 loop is CAISGGTSGTRSRYEQYF. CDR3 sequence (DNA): TGTGCCATCAGTGGGGGGACTAGCGGGACCCGATCACGCTACGAGCAGTACTTC.

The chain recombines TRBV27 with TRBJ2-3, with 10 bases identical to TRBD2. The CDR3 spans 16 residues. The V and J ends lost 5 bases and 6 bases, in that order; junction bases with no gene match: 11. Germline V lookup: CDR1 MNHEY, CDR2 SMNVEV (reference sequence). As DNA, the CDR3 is TGTGCCAGCAGTCCCAAGTATCAGCGGGAGGGTGATACGCAGTATTTT. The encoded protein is CASSPKYQREGDTQYF.

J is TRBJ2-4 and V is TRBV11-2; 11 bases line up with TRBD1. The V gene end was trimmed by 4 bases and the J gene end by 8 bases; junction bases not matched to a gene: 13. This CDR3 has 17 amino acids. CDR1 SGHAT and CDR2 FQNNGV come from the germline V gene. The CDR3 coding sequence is TGTGCCAGCAGCTCCCCACACCCGGGACAGGGGGGAGACATTCAGTACTTC. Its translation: CASSSPHPGQGGDIQYF.

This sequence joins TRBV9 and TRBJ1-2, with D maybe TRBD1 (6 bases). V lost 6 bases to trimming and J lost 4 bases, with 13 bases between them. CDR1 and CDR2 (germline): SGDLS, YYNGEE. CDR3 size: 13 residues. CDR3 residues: CASTQTGIYGYTF. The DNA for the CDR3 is TGTGCCAGCACCCAAACAGGGATCTATGGCTACACCTTC.

In nucleotides, the CDR3 is TGTGCCAGCAGCTCCCGGAGTGATAACTATGGCTACACCTTC. Its protein is CASSSRSDNYGYTF. This chain uses TRBV5-4 with TRBJ1-2; D is undetermined. This CDR3 contains 14 residues. CDR1 is SGHNT, CDR2 YYREEE, per germline (reference sequence). Between the trimmed V and J ends, which lost 3 bases and 1 base, there was a span of 10 bases. Complete variable domain (other parts from reference TRBV5-4 and TRBJ1-2): ETGVTQSPTHLIKTRGQQVTLRCSSQSGHNTVSWYQQALGQGPQFIFQYYREEENGRGNFPPRFSGLQFPNYSSELNVNALELDDSALYLCASSSRSDNYGYTFGSGTRLTVV.

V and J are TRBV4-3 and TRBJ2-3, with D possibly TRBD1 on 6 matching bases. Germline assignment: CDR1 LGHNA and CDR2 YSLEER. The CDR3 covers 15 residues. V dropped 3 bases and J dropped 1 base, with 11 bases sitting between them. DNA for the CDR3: TGCGCCAGCAGCCAGGGGGCAAAAGGCACAGATACGCAGTATTTT. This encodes CASSQGAKGTDTQYF.

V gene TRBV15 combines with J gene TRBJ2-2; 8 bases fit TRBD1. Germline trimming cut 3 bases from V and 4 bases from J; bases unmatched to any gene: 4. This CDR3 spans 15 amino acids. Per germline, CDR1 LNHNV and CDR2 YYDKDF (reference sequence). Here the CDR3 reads CATSRRDRRTGELFF. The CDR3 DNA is TGTGCCACCAGCAGGCGGGACAGGCGCACCGGGGAGCTGTTTTTT.

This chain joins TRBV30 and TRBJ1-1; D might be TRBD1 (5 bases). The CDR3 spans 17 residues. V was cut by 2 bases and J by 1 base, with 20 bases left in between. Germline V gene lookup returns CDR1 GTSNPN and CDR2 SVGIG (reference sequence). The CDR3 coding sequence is TGTGCCTGGAGTCCCCTCCCGGGGGGTAAGTGGAACACTGAAGCTTTCTTT. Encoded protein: CAWSPLPGGKWNTEAFF.

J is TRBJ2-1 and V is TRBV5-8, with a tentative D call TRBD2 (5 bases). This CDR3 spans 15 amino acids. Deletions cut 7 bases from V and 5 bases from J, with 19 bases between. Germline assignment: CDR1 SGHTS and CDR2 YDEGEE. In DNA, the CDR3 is TGTGCCAGCGTCCCGGATCTAGCCCAAAACAATGAGCAGTTCTTC. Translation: CASVPDLAQNNEQFF.

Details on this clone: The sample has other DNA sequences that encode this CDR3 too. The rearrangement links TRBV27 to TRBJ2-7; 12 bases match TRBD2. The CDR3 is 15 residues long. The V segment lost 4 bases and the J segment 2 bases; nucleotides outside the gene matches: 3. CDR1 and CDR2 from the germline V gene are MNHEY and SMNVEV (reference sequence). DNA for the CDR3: TGTGCCAGCAGTTCGAGACTAGCGGGAGCCTACGAGCAGTACTTC. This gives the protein CASSSRLAGAYEQYF.

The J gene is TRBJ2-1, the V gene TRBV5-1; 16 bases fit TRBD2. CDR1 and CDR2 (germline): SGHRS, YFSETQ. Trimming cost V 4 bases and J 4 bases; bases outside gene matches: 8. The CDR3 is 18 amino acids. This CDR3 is CASSMAKGLAGGYNEQFF. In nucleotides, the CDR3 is TGCGCCAGCAGCATGGCGAAGGGACTAGCGGGAGGGTACAATGAGCAGTTCTTC.

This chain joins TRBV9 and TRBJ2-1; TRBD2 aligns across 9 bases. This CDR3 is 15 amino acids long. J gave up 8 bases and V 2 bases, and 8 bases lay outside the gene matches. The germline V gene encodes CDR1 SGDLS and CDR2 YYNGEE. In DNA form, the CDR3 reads TGTGCCAGCAGCGTGAGCGGGGGGACTACCGATGAGCAGTTCTTC. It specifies CASSVSGGTTDEQFF.

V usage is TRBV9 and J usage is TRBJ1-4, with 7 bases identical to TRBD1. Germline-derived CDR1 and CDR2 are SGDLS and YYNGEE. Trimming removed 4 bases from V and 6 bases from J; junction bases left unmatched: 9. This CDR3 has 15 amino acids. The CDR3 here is CASSPRQGRDEKLFF. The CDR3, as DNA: TGTGCCAGCAGCCCCCGACAGGGACGGGATGAAAAACTGTTTTTT. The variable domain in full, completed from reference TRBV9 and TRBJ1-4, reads DSGVTQTPKHLITATGQRVTLRCSPRSGDLSVYWYQQSLDQGLQFLIQYYNGEERAKGNILERFSAQQFPDLHSELNLSSLELGDSALYFCASSPRQGRDEKLFFGSGTQLSVL.

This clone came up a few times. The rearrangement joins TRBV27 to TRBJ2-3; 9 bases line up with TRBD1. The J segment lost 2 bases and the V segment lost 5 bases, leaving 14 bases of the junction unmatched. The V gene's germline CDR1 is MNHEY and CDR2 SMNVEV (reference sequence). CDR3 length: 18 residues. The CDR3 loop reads CASSGGGFGTGSTDTQYF. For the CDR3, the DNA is TGTGCCAGCAGTGGGGGGGGGTTCGGGACAGGGTCCACAGATACGCAGTATTTT.

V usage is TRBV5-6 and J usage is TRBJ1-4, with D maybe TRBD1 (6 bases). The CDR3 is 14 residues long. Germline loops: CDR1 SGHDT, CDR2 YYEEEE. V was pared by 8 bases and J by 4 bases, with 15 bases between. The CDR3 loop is CASRFGRGNEKLFF. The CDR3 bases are TGTGCCAGTCGGTTCGGCAGGGGTAATGAAAAACTGTTTTTT.

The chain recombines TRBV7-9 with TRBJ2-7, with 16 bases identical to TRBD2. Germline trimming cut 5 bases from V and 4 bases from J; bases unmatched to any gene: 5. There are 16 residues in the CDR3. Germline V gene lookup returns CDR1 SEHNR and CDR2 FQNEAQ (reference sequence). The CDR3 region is CASSPGLAGGIYEQYF. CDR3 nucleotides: TGTGCCAGCAGCCCGGGACTAGCGGGAGGGATTTACGAGCAGTACTTC. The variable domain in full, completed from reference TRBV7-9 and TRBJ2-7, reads DTGVSQNPRHKITKRGQNVTFRCDPISEHNRLYWYRQTLGQGPEFLTYFQNEAQLEKSRLLSDRFSAERPKGSFSTLEIQRTEQGDSAMYLCASSPGLAGGIYEQYFGPGTRLTVT.

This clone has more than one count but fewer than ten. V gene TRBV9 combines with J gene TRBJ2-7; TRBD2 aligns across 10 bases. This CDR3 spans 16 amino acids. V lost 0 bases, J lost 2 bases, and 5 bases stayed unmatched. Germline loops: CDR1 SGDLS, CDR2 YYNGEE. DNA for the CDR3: TGTGCCAGCAGCGTAGCCCCCGGGACTAGCGCCTACGAGCAGTACTTC. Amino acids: CASSVAPGTSAYEQYF.

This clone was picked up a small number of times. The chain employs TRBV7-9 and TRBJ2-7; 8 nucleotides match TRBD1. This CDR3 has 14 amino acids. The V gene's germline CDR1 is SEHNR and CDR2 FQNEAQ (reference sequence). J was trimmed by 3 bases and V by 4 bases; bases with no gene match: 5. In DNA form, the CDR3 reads TGTGCCAGCAGCTCGACAGGGGAAGACTACGAGCAGTACTTC. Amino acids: CASSSTGEDYEQYF.

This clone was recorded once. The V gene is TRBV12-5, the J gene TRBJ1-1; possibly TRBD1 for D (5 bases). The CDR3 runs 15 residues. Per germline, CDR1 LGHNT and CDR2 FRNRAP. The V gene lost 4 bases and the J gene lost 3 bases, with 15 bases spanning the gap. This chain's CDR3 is CASGSPRGRDTEAFF. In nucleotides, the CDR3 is TGTGCTAGTGGTTCCCCCCGGGGGAGGGACACTGAAGCTTTCTTT.

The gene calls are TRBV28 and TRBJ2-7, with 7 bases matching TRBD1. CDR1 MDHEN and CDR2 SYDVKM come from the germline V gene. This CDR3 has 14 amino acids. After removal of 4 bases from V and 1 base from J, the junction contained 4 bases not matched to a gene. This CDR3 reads CASSYVRGSYEQYF. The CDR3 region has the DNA TGTGCCAGCAGTTATGTCAGGGGGTCCTACGAGCAGTACTTC. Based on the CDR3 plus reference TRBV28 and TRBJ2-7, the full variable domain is DVKVTQSSRYLVKRTGEKVFLECVQDMDHENMFWYRQDPGLGLRLIYFSYDVKMKEKGDIPEGYSVSREKKERFSLILESASTNQTSMYLCASSYVRGSYEQYFGPGTRLTVT.